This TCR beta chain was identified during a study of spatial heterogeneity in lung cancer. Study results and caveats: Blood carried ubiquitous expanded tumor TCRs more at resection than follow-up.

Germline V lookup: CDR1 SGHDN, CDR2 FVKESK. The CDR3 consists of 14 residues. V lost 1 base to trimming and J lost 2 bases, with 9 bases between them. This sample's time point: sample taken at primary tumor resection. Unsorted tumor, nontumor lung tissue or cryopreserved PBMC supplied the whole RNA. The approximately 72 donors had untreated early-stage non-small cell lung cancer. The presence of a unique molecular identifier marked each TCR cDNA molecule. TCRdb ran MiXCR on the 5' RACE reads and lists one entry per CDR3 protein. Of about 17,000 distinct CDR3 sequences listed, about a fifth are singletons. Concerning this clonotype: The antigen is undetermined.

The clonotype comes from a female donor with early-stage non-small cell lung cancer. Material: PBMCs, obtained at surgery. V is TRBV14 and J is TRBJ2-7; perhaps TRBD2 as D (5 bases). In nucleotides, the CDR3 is TGTGCCAGCAGCCAAGGCGGGCCCCCCTACGAGCAGTACTTC. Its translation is CASSQGGPPYEQYF.